This entry concerns a single TCR beta chain. Its specificity is unknown. This sample is drawn from a study of shared clonotypes between healthy human individuals. Clones were sequenced by immunoSEQ multiplex PCR, and TCRdb holds only the in-frame ones, with some missing. This table has about a million clones, around three quarters appearing once. CD4+ cells yielded CD45RA+ naive and CD45RA-negative memory subsets. Trimming removed 5 bases from V and 4 bases from J; junction bases left unmatched: 6. CDR1 SGHVS and CDR2 FQNEAQ come from the germline V gene. This CDR3 is 16 amino acids long. Study outcomes and limitations: All-four-donor shared clonotypes had higher generation probabilities than non-shared clonotypes did.

The sequenced sample was memory CD4+ T cells from PBMCs. Documented subset: CD45RA-negative fraction. The sequence came from a man aged 18 to 29 in good health. Some clones in this sample may be carry-over from other donors' samples. The chain recombines TRBV7-8 with TRBJ2-5, with TRBD2 identical over 14 bases. CDR3 sequence (DNA): TGTGCCAGCAGCGCCCGGACTAGCGGGAGGCGAGAGACCCAGTACTTC. This codes for CASSARTSGRRETQYF.